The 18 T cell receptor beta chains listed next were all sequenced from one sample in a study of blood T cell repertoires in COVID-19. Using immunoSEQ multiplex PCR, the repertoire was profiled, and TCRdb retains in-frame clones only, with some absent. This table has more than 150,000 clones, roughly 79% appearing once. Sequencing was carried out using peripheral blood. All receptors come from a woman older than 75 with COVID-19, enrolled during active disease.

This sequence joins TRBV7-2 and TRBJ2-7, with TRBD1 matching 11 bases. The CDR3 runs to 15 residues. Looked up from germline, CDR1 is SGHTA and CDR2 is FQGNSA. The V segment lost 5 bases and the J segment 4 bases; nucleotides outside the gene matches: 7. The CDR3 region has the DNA TGTGCCAGCAGCCAAAGGACAGGGGGCTTATACGAGCAGTACTTC. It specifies CASSQRTGGLYEQYF.

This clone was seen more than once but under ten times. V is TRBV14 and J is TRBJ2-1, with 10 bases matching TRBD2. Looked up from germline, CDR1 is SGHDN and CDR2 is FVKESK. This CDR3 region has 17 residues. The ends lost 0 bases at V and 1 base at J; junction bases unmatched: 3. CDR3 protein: CASSQDRLAGSYNEQFF. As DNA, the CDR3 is TGTGCCAGCAGCCAAGATCGACTAGCGGGTTCCTACAATGAGCAGTTCTTC.

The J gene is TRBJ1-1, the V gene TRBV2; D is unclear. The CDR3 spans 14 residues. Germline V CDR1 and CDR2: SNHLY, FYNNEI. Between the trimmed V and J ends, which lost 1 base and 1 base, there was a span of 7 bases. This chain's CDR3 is CASSEGHKNTEAFF. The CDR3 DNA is TGTGCCAGCAGTGAAGGGCACAAGAACACTGAAGCTTTCTTT.

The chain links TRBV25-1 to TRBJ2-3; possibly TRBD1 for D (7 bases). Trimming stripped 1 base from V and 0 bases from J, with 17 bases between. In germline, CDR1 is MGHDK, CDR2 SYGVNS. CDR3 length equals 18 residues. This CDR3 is CASSEWFSGGGSTDTQYF. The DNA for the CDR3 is TGTGCCAGCAGTGAATGGTTTTCAGGGGGAGGTAGCACAGATACGCAGTATTTT.

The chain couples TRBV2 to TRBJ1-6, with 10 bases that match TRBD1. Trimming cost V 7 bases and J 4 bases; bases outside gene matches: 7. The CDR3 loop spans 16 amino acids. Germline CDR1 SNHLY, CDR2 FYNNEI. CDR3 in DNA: TGTGCCAGCATTCACCCGGGACAGGGGTATAATTCACCCCTCCACTTT. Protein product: CASIHPGQGYNSPLHF.

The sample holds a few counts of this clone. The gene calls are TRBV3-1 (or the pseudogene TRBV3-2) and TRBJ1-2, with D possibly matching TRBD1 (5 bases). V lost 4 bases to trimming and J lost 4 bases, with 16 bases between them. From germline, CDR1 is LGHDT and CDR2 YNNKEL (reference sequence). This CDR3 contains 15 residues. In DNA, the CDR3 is TGTGCCAGCAGCCCCTGGCAGGTAGGGGCCTATGGCTACACCTTC. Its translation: CASSPWQVGAYGYTF.

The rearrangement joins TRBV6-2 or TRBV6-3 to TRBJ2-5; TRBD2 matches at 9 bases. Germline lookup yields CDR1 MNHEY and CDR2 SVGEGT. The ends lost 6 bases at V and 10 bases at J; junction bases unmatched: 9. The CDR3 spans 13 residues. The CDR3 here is CASSRIAGADQYF. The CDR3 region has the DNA TGTGCCAGCAGCCGTATAGCGGGGGCCGACCAGTACTTC.

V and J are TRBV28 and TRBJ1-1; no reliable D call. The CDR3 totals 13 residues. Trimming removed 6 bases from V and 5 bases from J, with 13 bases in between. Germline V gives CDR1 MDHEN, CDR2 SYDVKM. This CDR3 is CASRTTSGTEAFF. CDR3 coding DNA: TGTGCCAGCAGGACCACGTCCGGGACTGAAGCTTTCTTT.

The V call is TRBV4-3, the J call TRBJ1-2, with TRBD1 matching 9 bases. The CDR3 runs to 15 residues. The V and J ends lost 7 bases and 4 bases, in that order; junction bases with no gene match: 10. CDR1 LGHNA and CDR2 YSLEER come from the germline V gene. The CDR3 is CASTWEPGQGYGYTF. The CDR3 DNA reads TGCGCCAGCACATGGGAGCCGGGACAGGGCTATGGCTACACCTTC.

The CDR3 protein is CASSLGGAGNQPQHF. The CDR3 DNA reads as TGTGCCAGCAGTTTAGGGGGGGCAGGGAATCAGCCCCAGCATTTT. V gene TRBV27 combines with J gene TRBJ1-5; a weak D match, TRBD1 (6 bases). Germline CDR1 reads MNHEY; CDR2 reads SMNVEV (reference sequence). The V end was cut by 2 bases, the J end by 4 bases, with 12 bases between. The CDR3 spans 15 residues.

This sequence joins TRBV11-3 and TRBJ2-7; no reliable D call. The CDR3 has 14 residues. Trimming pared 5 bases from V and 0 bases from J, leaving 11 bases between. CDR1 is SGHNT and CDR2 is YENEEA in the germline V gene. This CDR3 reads CASSLHSLSYEQYF. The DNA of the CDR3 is TGTGCCAGCAGCCTCCACAGCCTCTCCTACGAGCAGTACTTC.

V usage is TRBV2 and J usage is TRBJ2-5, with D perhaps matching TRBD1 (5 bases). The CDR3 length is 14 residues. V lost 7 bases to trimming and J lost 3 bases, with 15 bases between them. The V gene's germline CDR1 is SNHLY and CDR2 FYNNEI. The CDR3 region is CASKDTREKETQYF. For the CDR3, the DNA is TGTGCCAGCAAGGACACACGAGAGAAAGAGACCCAGTACTTC.

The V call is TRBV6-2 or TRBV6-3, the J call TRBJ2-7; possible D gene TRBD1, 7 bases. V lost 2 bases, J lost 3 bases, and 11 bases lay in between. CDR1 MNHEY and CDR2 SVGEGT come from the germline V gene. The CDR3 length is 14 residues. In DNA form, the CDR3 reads TGTGCCAGCAGTTACGGCCAGGGGGGCTACGAGCAGTACTTC. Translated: CASSYGQGGYEQYF.

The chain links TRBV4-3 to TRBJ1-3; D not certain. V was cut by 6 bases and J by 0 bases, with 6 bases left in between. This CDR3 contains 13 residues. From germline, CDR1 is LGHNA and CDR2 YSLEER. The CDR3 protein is CASSEISGNTIYF. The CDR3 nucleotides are TGCGCCAGCAGTGAGATCTCTGGAAACACCATATATTTT.

The CDR3 is CASSQNRGLAGGNEQFF. The DNA of the CDR3 is TGTGCCAGCAGTCAAAATCGGGGACTAGCGGGAGGCAATGAGCAGTTCTTC. The V gene is TRBV6-2 or TRBV6-3, the J gene TRBJ2-1; 15 nucleotides align to TRBD2. Germline-derived CDR1 and CDR2 are MNHEY and SVGEGT. V shed 5 bases and J 6 bases; nucleotides not matched to a gene: 8. The CDR3 runs 17 residues.

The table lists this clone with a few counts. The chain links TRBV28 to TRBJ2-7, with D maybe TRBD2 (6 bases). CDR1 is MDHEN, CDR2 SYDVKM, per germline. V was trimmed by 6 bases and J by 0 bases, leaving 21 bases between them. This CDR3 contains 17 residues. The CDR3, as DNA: TGTGCCAGCAGCCCTCCAGTTGGACGGCGGGGCTCCTACGAGCAGTACTTC. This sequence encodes CASSPPVGRRGSYEQYF. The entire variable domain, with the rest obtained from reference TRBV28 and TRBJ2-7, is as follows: DVKVTQSSRYLVKRTGEKVFLECVQDMDHENMFWYRQDPGLGLRLIYFSYDVKMKEKGDIPEGYSVSREKKERFSLILESASTNQTSMYLCASSPPVGRRGSYEQYFGPGTRLTVT.

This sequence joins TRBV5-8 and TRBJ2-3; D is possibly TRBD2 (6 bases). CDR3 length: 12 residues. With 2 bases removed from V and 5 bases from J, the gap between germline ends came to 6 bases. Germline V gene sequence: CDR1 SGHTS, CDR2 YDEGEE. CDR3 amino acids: CASSFGGDTQYF. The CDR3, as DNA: TGTGCCAGCAGCTTCGGGGGAGATACGCAGTATTTT.

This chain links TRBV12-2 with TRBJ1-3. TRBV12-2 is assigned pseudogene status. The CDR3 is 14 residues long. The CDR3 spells CASRLFRAGNTIYF. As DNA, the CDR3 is TGTGCAAGTCGCTTATTCCGGGCTGGAAACACCATATATTTT.